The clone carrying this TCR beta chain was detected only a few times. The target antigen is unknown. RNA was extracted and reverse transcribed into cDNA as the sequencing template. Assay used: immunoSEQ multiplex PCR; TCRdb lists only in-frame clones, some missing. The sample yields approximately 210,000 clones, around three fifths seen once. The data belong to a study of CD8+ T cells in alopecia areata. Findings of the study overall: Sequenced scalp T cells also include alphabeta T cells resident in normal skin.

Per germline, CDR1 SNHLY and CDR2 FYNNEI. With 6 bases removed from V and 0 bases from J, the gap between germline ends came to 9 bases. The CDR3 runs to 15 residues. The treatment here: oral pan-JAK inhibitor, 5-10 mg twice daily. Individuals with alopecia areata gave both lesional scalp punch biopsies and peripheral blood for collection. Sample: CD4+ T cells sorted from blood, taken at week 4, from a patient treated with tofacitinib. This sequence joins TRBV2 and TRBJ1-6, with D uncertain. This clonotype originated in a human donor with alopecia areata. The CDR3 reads CASSLGSSYNSPLHF. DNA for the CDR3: TGTGCCAGCAGCTTGGGGAGCTCCTATAATTCACCCCTCCACTTT.